Listed below are T cell receptor beta chains from one sample, sequenced in a study of cytotoxic CD8 clonotypes in ibrutinib-treated CLL. Assay: immunoSEQ multiplex PCR; the TCRdb copy retains only in-frame clones and omits some. The table shows some 130,000 clones, with roughly 80% occurring only once. The material was PBMCs, obtained after 24 months of ibrutinib treatment. Source of these receptors: a human donor with chronic lymphocytic leukemia. Both conserved end residues are part of each CDR3. D genes are given only for firm matches. Clone size appears in some rows only: once, few, many, or a class for an expanded clone.

d_gene,j_gene,v_gene,abundance,CDR3aa,CDR3nt
-,TRBJ1-2,TRBV9,few,CASSVGGYGYTF,TGTGCCAGCAGCGTGGGAGGCTATGGCTACACCTTC
-,TRBJ1-4,TRBV5-1,-,CASSLFSGATNEKLFF,TGCGCCAGCAGCTTGTTCTCGGGGGCAACTAATGAAAAACTGTTTTTT
TRBD1,TRBJ1-6,TRBV28,-,CASSLTTGSFNSPLHF,TGTGCCAGCAGTTTAACGACAGGGTCTTTTAATTCACCCCTCCACTTT
TRBD1,TRBJ2-2,TRBV11-3,-,CASSLVTGDTGELFF,TGTGCCAGCAGCTTAGTTACAGGGGACACCGGGGAGCTGTTTTTT
-,TRBJ2-7,TRBV7-2,-,CASTKPQRIGEQYF,TGTGCCAGCACCAAACCCCAGCGGATCGGCGAGCAGTACTTC
-,TRBJ1-6,TRBV28,once,CASSPRGGGYNSPLHF,TGTGCCAGCAGTCCGCGGGGAGGGGGTTATAATTCACCCCTCCACTTT
-,TRBJ2-5,TRBV5-4,once,CASSLIGRAGVEETQYF,TGTGCCAGCAGCTTAATAGGACGGGCAGGGGTGGAGGAGACCCAGTACTTC
-,TRBJ1-5,TRBV7-8,-,CASSLASTGGRHNQPQHF,TGTGCCAGCAGCTTAGCGTCTACAGGAGGTAGGCACAATCAGCCCCAGCATTTT
-,TRBJ2-7,TRBV18,-,CASSIHGGYEQYF,TGTGCCAGCTCAATCCACGGGGGTTACGAGCAGTACTTC
-,TRBJ1-2,TRBV6-5,-,CASSETLRGYTF,TGTGCCAGCAGTGAGACCTTACGTGGCTACACCTTC
-,TRBJ2-2,TRBV5-1,-,CASSPDVTNTGELFF,TGCGCCAGCAGCCCCGATGTTACGAACACCGGGGAGCTGTTTTTT
TRBD1,TRBJ1-5,TRBV18,few,CASTLQGADQPQHF,TGTGCCAGCACCCTACAGGGGGCGGATCAGCCCCAGCATTTT
TRBD1,TRBJ2-1,TRBV11-1,once,CASSLSRQGYNEQFF,TGTGCCAGCAGCTTATCGAGACAGGGCTACAATGAGCAGTTCTTC
-,TRBJ2-1,TRBV13,-,CASSLGGAPKGQFF,TGTGCCAGCAGCTTAGGAGGGGCCCCTAAAGGGCAGTTCTTC
-,TRBJ2-3,TRBV6-6,few,CASSPGLHTDTQYF,TGTGCCAGCAGTCCGGGACTTCACACAGATACGCAGTATTTT
-,TRBJ1-4,TRBV29-1,-,CSVELGWREKLFF,TGCAGCGTTGAACTAGGGTGGCGTGAAAAACTGTTTTTT
-,TRBJ1-2,TRBV7-3,few,CASSPTVRDGYTF,TGTGCCAGCAGCCCCACAGTTCGTGATGGCTACACCTTC
-,TRBJ1-3,TRBV11-2,-,CASSLGGGSGNTIYF,TGTGCCAGCAGCTTAGGTGGGGGCTCCGGAAACACCATATATTTT
-,TRBJ1-2,TRBV7-3,-,CASSPPRLTDHYGYTF,TGTGCCAGCAGCCCCCCCCGGTTGACAGACCACTATGGCTACACCTTC
-,TRBJ2-3,TRBV7-9,once,CASSPYLGVGGVSADTQYF,TGTGCCAGCAGCCCTTATCTTGGGGTAGGGGGTGTATCGGCAGATACGCAGTATTTT
TRBD1,TRBJ1-2,TRBV6-1,-,CASSEWAQGVDGYTF,TGTGCCAGCAGTGAATGGGCTCAGGGGGTTGATGGCTACACCTTC
-,TRBJ1-1,TRBV28,-,CASRAPASTEAFF,TGTGCCAGCAGAGCCCCCGCGTCGACTGAAGCTTTCTTT
TRBD1,TRBJ1-5,TRBV10-2,-,CATQGALSGQPQHF,TGCGCCACCCAGGGGGCGTTAAGCGGTCAGCCCCAGCATTTT
-,TRBJ1-5,TRBV30,-,CAWSVSGNNQPQHF,TGTGCCTGGAGTGTATCTGGTAATAATCAGCCCCAGCATTTT
TRBD2,TRBJ2-1,TRBV7-9,-,CASNTGGSYNEQFF,TGTGCCAGCAACACGGGGGGCTCCTACAATGAGCAGTTCTTC
TRBD1,TRBJ1-2,TRBV13,few,CASSPSGTGGDGYTF,TGTGCCAGCAGCCCCTCCGGGACAGGGGGGGATGGCTACACCTTC
-,TRBJ2-7,TRBV30,few,CAWSGQFYEQYF,TGTGCCTGGAGTGGTCAGTTCTACGAGCAGTACTTC
TRBD1,TRBJ2-7,TRBV10-1,-,CASSPGTGGSYEQYF,TGCGCCAGCAGTCCCGGGACAGGGGGCTCCTACGAGCAGTACTTC
-,TRBJ2-3,TRBV2,-,CASSLMTDTQYF,TGTGCCAGCAGCCTTATGACAGATACGCAGTATTTT
-,TRBJ2-3,TRBV5-4,-,CASSLGTLSTDTQYF,TGTGCCAGCAGCTTGGGGACACTGAGCACAGATACGCAGTATTTT
-,TRBJ1-3,TRBV19,-,CASTPEGLSGNTIYF,TGTGCCAGTACCCCCGAGGGGTTATCAGGAAACACCATATATTTT
-,TRBJ1-2,TRBV7-9,-,CASSHLYYGYTF,TGTGCCAGCAGCCATCTCTACTATGGCTACACCTTC
-,TRBJ1-6,TRBV11-2,few,CASRTIRSNSPLHF,TGTGCCAGCAGAACTATTCGGAGTAATTCACCCCTCCACTTT
TRBD2,TRBJ2-7,TRBV25-1,-,CASSAISGGADEQYF,TGTGCCAGCAGCGCGATTAGCGGGGGGGCGGACGAGCAGTACTTC
TRBD1,TRBJ2-7,TRBV18,-,CASSPSGQGADEQYF,TGTGCCAGCTCACCTTCGGGACAGGGGGCGGACGAGCAGTACTTC
TRBD1,TRBJ1-3,TRBV5-1,-,CASSLGQGAAGNTIYF,TGCGCCAGCAGCTTGGGGCAGGGGGCCGCTGGAAACACCATATATTTT
TRBD1,TRBJ1-2,TRBV7-2,-,CASSMGQGNYGYTF,TGTGCCAGCAGCATGGGACAGGGCAACTATGGCTACACCTTC
TRBD1,TRBJ2-7,TRBV4-2,-,CASSQDIQGASYEQYF,TGTGCCAGCAGCCAAGATATCCAGGGGGCAAGCTACGAGCAGTACTTC
TRBD1,TRBJ2-2,TRBV15,-,CATSRETGTDTGELFF,TGTGCCACCAGCAGAGAAACTGGGACAGATACCGGGGAGCTGTTTTTT
-,TRBJ2-5,TRBV5-1,-,CASSLGPRKETQYF,TGCGCCAGCAGCTTGGGGCCGAGAAAAGAGACCCAGTACTTC
-,TRBJ2-1,TRBV6-1,once,CASSEVGGISYNEQFF,TGTGCCAGCAGTGAAGTGGGGGGTATCTCCTACAATGAGCAGTTCTTC
-,TRBJ2-7,TRBV27,-,CASSLWAAGEQYF,TGTGCCAGCAGTTTATGGGCGGCGGGGGAGCAGTACTTC
-,TRBJ1-2,TRBV7-9,-,CASSLNPGEDYGYTF,TGTGCCAGCAGCTTAAATCCAGGGGAGGACTATGGCTACACCTTC
TRBD1,TRBJ2-2,TRBV4-1,-,CASSQEDRGLRTGELFF,TGCGCCAGCAGCCAGGAGGACAGGGGGCTTCGCACCGGGGAGCTGTTTTTT
-,TRBJ1-6,TRBV5-6,once,CASSLFAGSYNSPLHF,TGTGCCAGCAGCTTGTTCGCGGGTTCCTATAATTCACCCCTCCACTTT
-,TRBJ1-2,TRBV6-5,-,CASSYSRVGGYTF,TGTGCCAGCAGTTACTCCAGGGTGGGGGGCTACACCTTC
TRBD1,TRBJ2-1,TRBV5-1,-,CASRVQGYNEQFF,TGCGCCAGCAGGGTACAGGGGTACAATGAGCAGTTCTTC